The next 7 T cell receptor beta chains were all read from a single sample in a study of blood T cell repertoires in COVID-19. Libraries were prepared by immunoSEQ multiplex PCR; TCRdb keeps only in-frame clonotypes and omits some of them. The table records 250,000 to 350,000 clones, roughly 90% of them present only once. The sequenced sample consisted of peripheral blood. All receptors derive from a woman in her 70s with COVID-19, enrolled during active disease.

V gene TRBV5-4 combines with J gene TRBJ2-7, with a weak D call TRBD2 (5 bases). The V end lost 4 bases, the J end lost 4 bases, and 15 bases lay between the germline ends. The CDR3 covers 14 residues. Germline V gives CDR1 SGHNT, CDR2 YYREEE (reference sequence). Written as DNA, the CDR3 is TGTGCCAGCAGCATCTATGCAGAGGGTTACGAGCAGTACTTC. Amino acids: CASSIYAEGYEQYF.

In this sample, this clone turned up a few times. The chain is built from TRBV5-1 and TRBJ1-1, with D uncertain. Germline V gene lookup returns CDR1 SGHRS and CDR2 YFSETQ. The CDR3 has 13 amino acids. Trimming took off 0 bases at V and 6 bases at J, with 9 bases between the two ends. Here the CDR3 DNA reads TGCGCCAGCAGCTTGGTCCCGGGTCCTGAAGCTTTCTTT. Protein: CASSLVPGPEAFF.

There are many counts of this clone. The genes are TRBV5-6 and TRBJ2-5; perhaps TRBD1 as D (6 bases). CDR3 size: 16 residues. V lost 0 bases and J lost 4, with 16 bases in between. CDR1 is SGHDT, CDR2 YYEEEE, per germline. The CDR3 sequence is CASSLGRTAYRETQYF. CDR3 nucleotides: TGTGCCAGCAGCTTGGGACGGACAGCCTATAGAGAGACCCAGTACTTC.

The chain joins TRBV7-9 to TRBJ1-2; 7 nucleotides match TRBD1. The CDR3 covers 16 residues. In germline, CDR1 is SEHNR, CDR2 FQNEAQ (reference sequence). J lost 4 bases, V lost 4 bases, and 12 bases had no gene match. The CDR3 bases are TGTGCCAGCAGCTCGGGATGGACAGACAGGGCCTATGGCTACACCTTC. This encodes CASSSGWTDRAYGYTF.

The chain is built from TRBV5-6 and TRBJ2-7, with 9 bases lining up with TRBD1. CDR3 length: 14 residues. CDR1 and CDR2 from the germline V gene are SGHDT and YYEEEE. The V and J ends lost 3 bases and 1 base, in that order; junction bases with no gene match: 2. CDR3 loop: CASSSGTGSYEQYF. CDR3 nucleotide sequence: TGTGCCAGCAGCTCCGGGACAGGGTCCTACGAGCAGTACTTC.

The V and J genes are TRBV7-9 and TRBJ1-1, with TRBD1 matching over 8 bases. V shed 5 bases and J 5 bases; nucleotides not matched to a gene: 7. The CDR3 has 14 residues. Per the germline V gene, CDR1 is SEHNR and CDR2 is FQNEAQ (reference sequence). The CDR3, as DNA: TGTGCCAGCAGCCCAGGGGGCCTGGGGACTGAAGCTTTCTTT. Its translation: CASSPGGLGTEAFF.

The rearrangement uses TRBV4-3 and TRBJ2-1, with TRBD2 matching over 10 bases. The CDR3 totals 19 residues. The V gene end was trimmed by 0 bases and the J gene end by 7 bases; junction bases not matched to a gene: 15. Looked up from germline, CDR1 is LGHNA and CDR2 is YSLEER. The CDR3 DNA reads TGCGCCAGCAGCCAAGACCTGGTCTTCAGCGGGGGGGCAGGAAATGAGCAGTTCTTC. Protein product: CASSQDLVFSGGAGNEQFF.